The 29 T cell receptor beta chains below were found in one sample sequenced in a study of response to subunit inactivated influenza vaccine. TCRdb called the RT-PCR reads again in MiXCR, with one record for every CDR3 protein. The data show about 520,000 distinct CDR3 sequences, with approximately 7.8% seen just once and about an eighth held by the top ten. The sample in question was PBMCs from blood, obtained less than 30 months after vaccination. Source of these receptors: a man aged 50 to 75 who received an inactivated influenza vaccine.

This clonotype was picked up many times. This chain's CDR3 is CASSQDRDPNQPQHF. The CDR3, as DNA: TGCGCCAGCAGCCAAGATCGGGACCCAAATCAGCCCCAGCATTTT. The chain couples TRBV4-3 to TRBJ1-5, with D possibly matching TRBD1 (5 bases). CDR1 LGHNA and CDR2 YSLEER come from the germline V gene. There are 15 residues in the CDR3. V shed 0 bases and J shed 4 bases, with 10 bases lying between them.

The V call is TRBV6-6, the J call TRBJ2-2; D remains unclear. This CDR3 has 13 amino acids. Deletions cut 2 bases from V and 0 bases from J, with 1 base between. Germline V CDR1 and CDR2: MNHNY, SVGAGI (reference sequence). CDR3 amino acids: CASSYPNTGELFF. In DNA, the CDR3 is TGTGCCAGCAGTTACCCGAACACCGGGGAGCTGTTTTTT.

This clonotype has a handful of counts. J is TRBJ2-3 and V is TRBV20-1, with 9 nucleotides matching TRBD2. This CDR3 has 15 amino acids. Trimming removed 2 bases from V and 1 base from J; junction bases left unmatched: 4. Germline CDR1 DFQATT, CDR2 SNEGSKA (reference sequence). CDR3 protein: CSARLSGRRTDTQYF. The CDR3, as DNA: TGCAGTGCTAGATTAAGCGGGAGGCGCACAGATACGCAGTATTTT.

The chain is built from TRBV18 and TRBJ2-7; D might be TRBD2 (6 bases). Germline V gene sequence: CDR1 KGHSH, CDR2 LQKENI. This CDR3 region has 14 residues. Trimming took off 0 bases at V and 2 bases at J, with 8 bases between the two ends. CDR3 region: CASSPPWGAYEQYF. The CDR3 DNA reads as TGTGCCAGCTCACCACCGTGGGGGGCCTACGAGCAGTACTTC.

The table lists this clonotype with a few counts. This rearrangement joins TRBV14 to TRBJ2-2; 8 nucleotides line up with TRBD2. CDR3 size: 16 residues. Per germline, CDR1 SGHDN and CDR2 FVKESK. V was clipped by 1 base and J by 6 bases; unmatched bases: 7. The CDR3 bases are TGTGCCAGCAGCCAAGCCCCCGGCGGGGGGTCCGGGGAGCTGTTTTTT. Translating it yields CASSQAPGGGSGELFF.

CDR3 region: CASSQDFPGGGGSEQFF. As DNA, the CDR3 is TGCGCCAGCAGCCAAGATTTCCCGGGGGGTGGGGGGAGTGAGCAGTTCTTC. The chain employs TRBV4-3 and TRBJ2-1, with 7 bases matching TRBD2. This CDR3 comprises 17 residues. With 0 bases clipped from V and 9 bases from J, the junction kept 14 bases outside the gene matches. Germline-derived CDR1 and CDR2 are LGHNA and YSLEER.

This clonotype was seen ten or more times. The V call is TRBV12-3 or TRBV12-4, the J call TRBJ2-5; D remains ambiguous. This CDR3 has 11 amino acids. The V end was cut by 6 bases, the J end by 4 bases, with 6 bases between. The chain's CDR3 is CASSHGETQYF. The CDR3 nucleotides are TGTGCCAGCAGCCACGGAGAGACCCAGTACTTC.

This chain links TRBV4-3 with TRBJ2-2; no firm D call. CDR1 LGHNA and CDR2 YSLEER come from the germline V gene. The CDR3 sequence is 15 residues long. The germline V and J ends were trimmed by 1 base and 1 base, with 7 bases remaining between them. CDR3 in amino acids: CASSQVLRNTGELFF. CDR3 in DNA: TGCGCCAGCAGCCAAGTTCTCAGGAACACCGGGGAGCTGTTTTTT.

This clonotype was found many times. The chain couples TRBV7-2 to TRBJ2-2; perhaps TRBD2 as D (6 bases). The CDR3 contains 15 residues. Germline CDR1 and CDR2: SGHTA and FQGNSA. The V gene lost 6 bases and the J gene lost 0 bases, with 11 bases spanning the gap. The CDR3 reads CASRAGTSNTGELFF. The CDR3 coding sequence is TGTGCCAGCAGGGCCGGGACTTCGAACACCGGGGAGCTGTTTTTT.

CDR3 nucleotide sequence: TGTGCCAGTATGAGGGGGGCTGAGAGTCAGCCCCAGCATTTT. It codes for CASMRGAESQPQHF. The rearrangement links TRBV19 to TRBJ1-5, with a weak D call TRBD1 (6 bases). Trimming removed 7 bases at V and 6 bases at J, with 16 bases between. The CDR3 contains 14 residues. Germline assignment: CDR1 LNHDA and CDR2 SQIVND (reference sequence).

In the case of this clonotype: This may come from a read error, since a much larger clone is one base off. The V and J genes are TRBV3-1 and TRBJ2-5; no definite D call. The CDR3 is 13 amino acids. Germline lookup yields CDR1 LGHDT and CDR2 YNNKEL (reference sequence). V was clipped by 5 bases and J by 5 bases, with 12 bases between them. The CDR3 here is CASSIRIGETQYF. The CDR3 bases are TGTGCCAGCAGCATACGGATCGGGGAGACCCAGTACTTC.

This clonotype showed up many times. The chain links TRBV12-3 or TRBV12-4 to TRBJ2-1, with D perhaps matching TRBD1 or TRBD2 (6 bases each). This CDR3 spans 14 amino acids. Trimming left V 8 bases short and J 5 bases short, with 16 bases between. The CDR3 DNA follows: TGTGCCAGCTCCCCTTGGGGGGCAGACAATGAGCAGTTCTTC. This encodes CASSPWGADNEQFF.

This clonotype was counted a few times. The rearrangement uses TRBV3-1 and TRBJ2-2, with D possibly being TRBD1 (5 bases). CDR1 and CDR2 (germline): LGHDT, YNNKEL (reference sequence). The V gene lost 4 bases and the J gene lost 1 base, with 10 bases spanning the gap. The CDR3 consists of 15 residues. CDR3 sequence (DNA): TGTGCCAGCAGCCCCCGACAGCGGAACACCGGGGAGCTGTTTTTT. This translates into CASSPRQRNTGELFF.

This clonotype has just a few counts. The V gene is TRBV7-2, the J gene TRBJ1-2; no clear D gene. The CDR3 totals 16 residues. The germline V and J ends were trimmed by 6 bases and 4 bases, with 21 bases remaining between them. Per germline, CDR1 SGHTA and CDR2 FQGNSA. CDR3 DNA: TGTGCCAGCAGTCTACGGACGGGTAGAATATTCTATGGCTACACCTTC. Translating gives CASSLRTGRIFYGYTF.

This clonotype was counted between two and nine times. The V call is TRBV7-8, the J call TRBJ2-1; TRBD1 aligns across 7 bases. The CDR3 covers 16 residues. Germline-derived CDR1 and CDR2 are SGHVS and FQNEAQ. After removal of 5 bases from V and 5 bases from J, the junction contained 12 bases not matched to a gene. The CDR3, as DNA: TGTGCCAGCAGCGGACCGGGACAGACATTAGACAATGAGCAGTTCTTC. Residues: CASSGPGQTLDNEQFF.

This clonotype was observed a handful of times. V usage is TRBV15 and J usage is TRBJ1-4; D remains unclear. Germline assignment: CDR1 LNHNV and CDR2 YYDKDF (reference sequence). Trimming stripped 0 bases from V and 8 bases from J, with 10 bases between. The CDR3 loop spans 14 amino acids. The CDR3 loop reads CATSRERSGEKLFF. Written as DNA, the CDR3 is TGTGCCACCAGCAGAGAGAGGTCGGGAGAAAAACTGTTTTTT.

V and J are TRBV7-2 and TRBJ2-1, with 16 bases identical to TRBD2. The J segment lost 6 bases and the V segment lost 2 bases, leaving 4 bases of the junction unmatched. The CDR3 has 17 residues. CDR1 SGHTA and CDR2 FQGNSA come from the germline V gene. CDR3 nucleotides: TGTGCCAGCAGCTTAACCGGGACTAGCGGGAGGGGCAATGAGCAGTTCTTC. The encoded protein is CASSLTGTSGRGNEQFF.

This clonotype was recorded at least ten times. Written as DNA, the CDR3 is TGTGCTAGTGGTTTGATAGGACAGGGGAGTGAGCAGTTCTTC. This codes for CASGLIGQGSEQFF. The rearrangement uses TRBV12-5 and TRBJ2-1; TRBD1 matches 9 bases. CDR3 length: 14 amino acids. J was trimmed by 9 bases and V by 2 bases; bases with no gene match: 5. Germline values: CDR1 LGHNT, CDR2 FRNRAP.

The J gene is TRBJ1-1, the V gene TRBV9; no clear D. The CDR3 sequence is 15 residues long. The V gene lost 0 bases and the J gene lost 2 bases, with 11 bases spanning the gap. CDR1 SGDLS and CDR2 YYNGEE come from the germline V gene. DNA for the CDR3: TGTGCCAGCAGCGTAGGAGGTCTGAGCAACACTGAAGCTTTCTTT. Translation gives CASSVGGLSNTEAFF.

This clonotype came up many times. The chain is built from TRBV24-1 and TRBJ2-3, with 8 bases aligning to TRBD1. Unmatched junction bases numbered 11, after V lost 3 bases and J lost 4 bases. Looked up from germline, CDR1 is KGHDR and CDR2 is SFDVKD. The CDR3 is 17 amino acids. The CDR3 region is CATSDRSWTGHPDTQYF. DNA of the CDR3: TGTGCCACCAGTGATCGGTCGTGGACAGGGCATCCAGATACGCAGTATTTT.

This clonotype has ten or more counts. The chain combines TRBV29-1 with TRBJ2-2; the D call may be TRBD1 or TRBD2 (5 bases each). V lost 3 bases and J 4 bases, leaving 9 bases between the germline ends. The CDR3 covers 13 residues. Germline CDR1 SQVTM, CDR2 ANQGSEA. CDR3 sequence (DNA): TGCAGCGTTGACAGGGCGGGCACCGGGGAGCTGTTTTTT. Protein: CSVDRAGTGELFF.

The chain combines TRBV10-1 with TRBJ1-1; 8 bases match TRBD1. J lost 4 bases, V lost 4 bases, and 2 bases had no gene match. Germline CDR1 is WNHNN and CDR2 is SYGVQD (reference sequence). The CDR3 is 13 residues long. In nucleotides, the CDR3 is TGCGCCAGCAGTGGGGGGACAGGCACTGAAGCTTTCTTT. This translates into CASSGGTGTEAFF.

This clonotype was seen only a few times. The rearrangement links TRBV5-1 to TRBJ2-5; 12 bases line up with TRBD2. The CDR3 loop spans 15 amino acids. V was pared by 5 bases and J by 7 bases, with 9 bases of the junction left unmatched. Looked up from germline, CDR1 is SGHRS and CDR2 is YFSETQ. CDR3 loop: CASSPGTSGLATQYF. For the CDR3, the DNA is TGCGCCAGCAGTCCGGGGACTAGCGGGTTAGCGACCCAGTACTTC.

This clonotype was observed a handful of times. The rearrangement joins TRBV14 to TRBJ2-1; D might be TRBD2 (5 bases). Germline V gene data show CDR1 as SGHDN and CDR2 as FVKESK. CDR3 length: 16 residues. V was trimmed by 1 base and J by 5 bases, leaving 15 bases between them. CDR3: CASSQATGFLDNEQFF. The CDR3 DNA sequence: TGTGCCAGCAGCCAAGCCACGGGGTTTTTGGACAATGAGCAGTTCTTC.

This clonotype was observed many times. This chain joins TRBV6-5 and TRBJ2-3; 14 bases fit TRBD2. Germline assignment: CDR1 MNHEY and CDR2 SVGAGI. With 2 bases clipped from V and 4 bases from J, the junction kept 5 bases outside the gene matches. The CDR3 spans 17 residues. CDR3 region: CASSYGGLAGGSDTQYF. The CDR3 DNA sequence: TGTGCCAGCAGTTACGGCGGACTAGCGGGAGGTTCAGATACGCAGTATTTT.

This clonotype was recorded many times. The V and J genes are TRBV10-3 and TRBJ2-3, with 14 positions matching TRBD2. The ends lost 11 bases at V and 1 base at J; junction bases unmatched: 5. The CDR3 sequence is 15 residues long. Germline CDR1 reads ENHRY; CDR2 reads SYGVKD. For the CDR3, the DNA is TGTGCCGCCAGACTAGCGGGGGGGCGCACAGATACGCAGTATTTT. This encodes CAARLAGGRTDTQYF.

This clonotype has only one observation. The J gene is TRBJ2-5, the V gene TRBV11-2; 11 bases align to TRBD2. The germline V gene encodes CDR1 SGHAT and CDR2 FQNNGV. V was clipped by 3 bases and J by 1 base; unmatched bases: 10. The CDR3 spans 18 residues. DNA for the CDR3: TGTGCCAGCAGCTTGGTAGCGGGAGGGCCAGTCGGCCAAGAGACCCAGTACTTC. It specifies CASSLVAGGPVGQETQYF.

The chain is built from TRBV18 and TRBJ2-7, with 7 bases lining up with TRBD1. Trimming cost V 2 bases and J 3 bases; bases outside gene matches: 10. The CDR3 spans 16 residues. CDR1 and CDR2 from the germline V gene are KGHSH and LQKENI. DNA of the CDR3: TGTGCCAGCTCACCAGACACGGGACAGAACTTCTACGAGCAGTACTTC. As protein: CASSPDTGQNFYEQYF. Filled out from reference TRBV18 and TRBJ2-7, the complete variable domain reads NAGVMQNPRHLVRRRGQEARLRCSPMKGHSHVYWYRQLPEEGLKFMVYLQKENIIDESGMPKERFSAEFPKEGPSILRIQQVVRGDSAAYFCASSPDTGQNFYEQYFGPGTRLTVT.

This clonotype has at least ten counts. The chain joins TRBV3-1 to TRBJ1-3; no reliable D call. Trimming pared 1 base from V and 0 bases from J, leaving 7 bases between. The CDR3 contains 15 residues. Looked up from germline, CDR1 is LGHDT and CDR2 is YNNKEL (reference sequence). The CDR3 DNA reads TGTGCCAGCAGCCAAGCGCGGCTCTCTGGAAACACCATATATTTT. It specifies CASSQARLSGNTIYF.